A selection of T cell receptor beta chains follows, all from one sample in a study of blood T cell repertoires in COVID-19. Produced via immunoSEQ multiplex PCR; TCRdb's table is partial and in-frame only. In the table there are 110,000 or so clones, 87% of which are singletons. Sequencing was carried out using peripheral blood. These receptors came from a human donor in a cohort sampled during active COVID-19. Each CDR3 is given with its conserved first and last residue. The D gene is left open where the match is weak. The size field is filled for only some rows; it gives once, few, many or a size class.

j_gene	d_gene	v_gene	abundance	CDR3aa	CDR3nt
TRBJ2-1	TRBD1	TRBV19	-	CASSPGTGGNYNEQFF	TGTGCCAGTAGCCCCGGGACAGGGGGCAACTACAATGAGCAGTTCTTC
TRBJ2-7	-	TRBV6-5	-	CASSRTGKIYEQYF	TGTGCCAGCAGTCGGACCGGGAAAATCTACGAGCAGTACTTC
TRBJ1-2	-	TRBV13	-	CASSAEEARGYTF	TGTGCCAGCAGCGCCGAGGAGGCGCGGGGCTACACCTTC
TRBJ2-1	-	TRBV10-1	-	CASAPVFNNEQFF	TGCGCCAGCGCCCCGGTCTTTAACAATGAGCAGTTCTTC
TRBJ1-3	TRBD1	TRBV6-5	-	CASSYGDSYGNTIYF	TGTGCCAGCAGTTACGGGGACAGCTATGGAAACACCATATATTTT
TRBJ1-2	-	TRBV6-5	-	CASSRRGGGYGYTF	TGTGCCAGCAGCCGCCGGGGGGGCGGCTATGGCTACACCTTC
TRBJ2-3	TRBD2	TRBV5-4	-	CASSPRGRTDTQYF	TGTGCCAGCAGCCCGCGGGGGAGGACAGATACGCAGTATTTT
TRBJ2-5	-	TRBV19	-	CASSMDSGVRQETQYF	TGTGCCAGTAGTATGGACAGCGGCGTGCGCCAAGAGACCCAGTACTTC
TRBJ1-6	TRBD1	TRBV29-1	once	CSVRVGTGESPLHF	TGCAGCGTACGCGTAGGGACAGGGGAATCACCCCTCCACTTT
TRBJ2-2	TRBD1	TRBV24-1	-	CATTGQGNTGELFF	TGTGCCACCACGGGACAGGGGAACACCGGGGAGCTGTTTTTT
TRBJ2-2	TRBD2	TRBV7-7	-	CASSPREFGTGELFF	TGTGCCAGCAGCCCGCGGGAGTTCGGAACCGGGGAGCTGTTTTTT
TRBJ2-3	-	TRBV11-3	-	CASSFDGETSTDTQYF	TGTGCCAGCAGCTTTGACGGCGAGACTAGCACAGATACGCAGTATTTT
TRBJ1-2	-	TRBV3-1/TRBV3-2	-	CASSQDQYGYTF	TGTGCCAGCAGCCAAGATCAGTACGGCTACACCTTC
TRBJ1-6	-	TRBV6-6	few	CASSYSEVLNSPLHF	TGTGCCAGCAGTTACTCCGAGGTCCTTAATTCACCCCTCCACTTT
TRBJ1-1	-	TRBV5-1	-	CASSLEGVTTEAFF	TGCGCCAGCAGCTTGGAAGGGGTTACCACTGAAGCTTTCTTT
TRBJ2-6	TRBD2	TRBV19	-	CASSIRRLAGISGANVLTF	TGTGCCAGTAGTATTAGGCGCCTAGCGGGTATCTCTGGGGCCAACGTCCTGACTTTC
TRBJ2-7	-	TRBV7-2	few	CASSLKSEQYF	TGTGCCAGCAGCTTGAAGAGCGAGCAGTACTTC
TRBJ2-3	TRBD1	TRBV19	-	CASSTGTGIDTQYF	TGTGCCAGTAGTACCGGGACAGGGATAGATACGCAGTATTTT
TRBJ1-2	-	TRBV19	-	CASSSTGNYGYTF	TGTGCCAGTAGTTCCACGGGTAACTATGGCTACACCTTC
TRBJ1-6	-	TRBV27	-	CASSLFSQGGDNSPLHF	TGTGCCAGCAGTTTATTCAGCCAGGGTGGGGATAATTCACCCCTCCACTTT
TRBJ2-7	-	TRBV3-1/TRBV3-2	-	CASSFGVYEQYF	TGTGCCAGCAGCTTTGGAGTCTACGAGCAGTACTTC
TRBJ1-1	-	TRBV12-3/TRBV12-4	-	CASSLRESTEAFF	TGTGCCAGCAGTTTGCGGGAAAGCACTGAAGCTTTCTTT
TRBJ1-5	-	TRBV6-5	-	CASSYSRSGSNQPQHF	TGTGCCAGCAGTTACTCGAGGTCAGGGAGCAATCAGCCCCAGCATTTT
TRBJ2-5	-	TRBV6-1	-	CASSEIERETQYF	TGTGCCAGCAGTGAAATAGAAAGAGAGACCCAGTACTTC
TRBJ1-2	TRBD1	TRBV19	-	CASRWTGGSPTF	TGTGCCAGTAGATGGACAGGGGGATCTCCCACCTTC
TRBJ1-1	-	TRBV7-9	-	CASSYETAGTEAFF	TGTGCCAGCAGCTACGAGACCGCAGGGACTGAAGCTTTCTTT
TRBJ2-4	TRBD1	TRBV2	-	CASSHRGLVNIQYF	TGTGCCAGCAGTCACAGGGGGCTGGTGAACATTCAGTACTTC
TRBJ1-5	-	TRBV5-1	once	CASSPGGGHQPQHF	TGCGCCAGCAGCCCTGGGGGGGGTCATCAGCCCCAGCATTTT